The 20 T cell receptor beta chains below come from one sample, sequenced in a study of cytomegalovirus exposure and HLA in healthy donors. The primer mix had 60 Vbeta and 13 Jbeta primers. Only in-frame clones appear in the TCRdb table, and some are missing; sequencing was by immunoSEQ multiplex PCR. The sample's table shows nearly 35,000 clones. Sequenced input: PBMCs. These receptors all stem from a woman in her thirties or forties in good health and CMV-seropositive.

The gene calls are TRBV20-1 and TRBJ2-3, with 7 bases matching TRBD2. The CDR3 sequence is 10 residues long. V lost 6 bases and J lost 11; bases outside the gene matches: 5. CDR1 and CDR2 (germline): DFQATT, SNEGSKA (reference sequence). The CDR3 sequence: CSATSEKQYF. CDR3 nucleotides: TGCAGTGCCACTAGCGAGAAGCAGTATTTT.

The chain uses TRBV9 and TRBJ2-1; unclear D gene. Germline V lookup: CDR1 SGDLS, CDR2 YYNGEE. The CDR3 totals 18 residues. Trimming removed 2 bases from V and 2 bases from J, with 20 bases in between. CDR3 amino acids: CASSVGPPKITPYNEQFF. CDR3 in DNA: TGTGCCAGCAGCGTTGGGCCTCCAAAGATAACACCCTACAATGAGCAGTTCTTC.

The chain uses TRBV6-6 and TRBJ2-3, with D possibly TRBD2 on 6 matching bases. The V and J ends lost 2 bases and 2 bases respectively, with 14 bases between them. CDR3 size: 16 residues. Germline V CDR1 and CDR2: MNHNY, SVGAGI (reference sequence). CDR3 sequence reads: CASSYQPPGLTDTQYF. CDR3 in DNA: TGTGCCAGCAGTTACCAGCCTCCGGGACTCACAGATACGCAGTATTTT.

The genes are TRBV4-3 and TRBJ2-2, with TRBD1 as a possible D gene (6 bases). This CDR3 contains 18 residues. Between the trimmed V and J ends, which lost 0 bases and 2 bases, there was a span of 16 bases. The germline gives CDR1 LGHNA, CDR2 YSLEER. This CDR3 is CASSQDIAGTYNTGELFF. CDR3 bases: TGCGCCAGCAGCCAAGATATAGCCGGGACATACAACACCGGGGAGCTGTTTTTT.

The chain employs TRBV7-2 and TRBJ2-7; D is unclear. This CDR3 has 14 residues. V lost 6 bases and J lost 0, with 12 bases in between. In germline, CDR1 is SGHTA, CDR2 FQGNSA. CDR3 in DNA: TGTGCCAGCAGGAGCTCAGGCTACTCCTACGAGCAGTACTTC. Protein: CASRSSGYSYEQYF.

The chain joins TRBV30 to TRBJ1-1; 7 bases map to TRBD1. CDR1 is GTSNPN and CDR2 is SVGIG in the germline V gene (reference sequence). The V and J ends lost 2 bases and 1 base, in that order; junction bases with no gene match: 1. The CDR3 has 13 residues. In nucleotides, the CDR3 is TGTGCCTGGAGTAGACAGGGGAACACTGAAGCTTTCTTT. Encoded protein: CAWSRQGNTEAFF.

The gene calls are TRBV5-4 and TRBJ2-3; 8 nucleotides match TRBD1. The CDR3 contains 15 residues. V gave up 3 bases and J gave up 4 bases; unmatched junction bases: 7. Germline V gives CDR1 SGHNT, CDR2 YYREEE (reference sequence). CDR3 nucleotide sequence: TGTGCCAGCAGCTCGGGACAGGCTAAGGCAGATACGCAGTATTTT. This codes for CASSSGQAKADTQYF.

The chain couples TRBV7-2 to TRBJ2-7; TRBD1 aligns across 7 bases. Trimming took 4 bases from V and 0 from J; bases not matched to a gene: 12. Germline values: CDR1 SGHTA, CDR2 FQGNSA. This CDR3 is built from 17 residues. CDR3 nucleotides: TGTGCCAGCAGCTCTCTTGCGACAGGGCCCAGCTCCTACGAGCAGTACTTC. Translating it yields CASSSLATGPSSYEQYF.

V and J are TRBV19 and TRBJ1-2; D is unclear. CDR1 LNHDA and CDR2 SQIVND come from the germline V gene (reference sequence). The CDR3 consists of 10 residues. The V and J ends lost 8 bases and 4 bases respectively, with 5 bases between them. The CDR3 protein is CASSSYGYTF. The CDR3 DNA follows: TGTGCCAGTTCTAGCTATGGCTACACCTTC.

This rearrangement joins TRBV29-1 to TRBJ2-1, with 10 positions matching TRBD2. V dropped 4 bases and J dropped 0; count of bases not matched to a gene: 3. The CDR3 totals 15 residues. Germline V gene data show CDR1 as SQVTM and CDR2 as ANQGSEA. The CDR3 DNA is TGCAGCGTTGTTTCTAGCGGGAGCTCCTACAATGAGCAGTTCTTC. Its translation: CSVVSSGSSYNEQFF.

V and J are TRBV7-9 and TRBJ2-7, with 8 bases matching TRBD2. Germline assignment: CDR1 SEHNR and CDR2 FQNEAQ (reference sequence). The ends lost 5 bases at V and 7 bases at J; junction bases unmatched: 10. CDR3 size: 14 residues. As DNA, the CDR3 is TGTGCCAGCAGCCCAGAGGGACTAGGATGGGAGCAGTACTTC. Protein product: CASSPEGLGWEQYF. The complete variable domain, with remaining parts taken from reference TRBV7-9 and TRBJ2-7, reads DTGVSQNPRHKITKRGQNVTFRCDPISEHNRLYWYRQTLGQGPEFLTYFQNEAQLEKSRLLSDRFSAERPKGSFSTLEIQRTEQGDSAMYLCASSPEGLGWEQYFGPGTRLTVT.

CDR3 nucleotides: TGTGCCAGCAGTCCGCTAGCGGGTGTGTACGAGCAGTACTTC. It yields the protein CASSPLAGVYEQYF. This rearrangement joins TRBV6-5 to TRBJ2-7, with TRBD2 matching over 8 bases. The CDR3 runs to 14 residues. Trimming removed 5 bases from V and 4 bases from J; junction bases left unmatched: 7. Germline V gene lookup returns CDR1 MNHEY and CDR2 SVGAGI.

The chain carries TRBV25-1 and TRBJ2-1; the D gene is possibly TRBD2 (5 bases). This CDR3 region has 18 residues. Germline V lookup: CDR1 MGHDK, CDR2 SYGVNS. V was cut by 0 bases and J by 4 bases, with 19 bases left in between. The CDR3 is CASSEYLGGLGKYNEQFF. CDR3 sequence (DNA): TGTGCCAGCAGTGAATATTTAGGCGGGCTAGGGAAATACAATGAGCAGTTCTTC.

The chain employs TRBV29-1 and TRBJ2-6, with D tentatively TRBD1 (6 bases). The CDR3 extends over 17 amino acids. CDR1 and CDR2 from the germline V gene are SQVTM and ANQGSEA. V dropped 5 bases and J dropped 0 bases, with 17 bases sitting between them. DNA for the CDR3: TGCAGCGTTATGACAGGCTATGACAGCTCTGGGGCCAACGTCCTGACTTTC. This sequence encodes CSVMTGYDSSGANVLTF.

DNA for the CDR3: TGTGCCAGCAGTTACTCGAGAGGAGGTGCAGGGGATGAGCAGTTCTTC. Protein sequence: CASSYSRGGAGDEQFF. The chain employs TRBV6-6 and TRBJ2-1, with TRBD1 as a possible D gene (6 bases). V gave up 0 bases and J gave up 8 bases, with 17 bases separating them. This CDR3 has 16 amino acids. Germline CDR1 and CDR2: MNHNY and SVGAGI (reference sequence).

The J gene is TRBJ1-5, the V gene TRBV12-5; no firm D call. CDR3 size: 12 residues. The V gene lost 6 bases and the J gene lost 7 bases, with 10 bases spanning the gap. Germline CDR1 and CDR2: LGHNT and FRNRAP. DNA of the CDR3: TGTGCTAGTGGCCCTTTCAGACAGCCCCAGCATTTT. Amino acids: CASGPFRQPQHF.

V gene TRBV29-1 combines with J gene TRBJ2-1; D perhaps matches TRBD2 (7 bases). CDR1 SQVTM and CDR2 ANQGSEA come from the germline V gene. CDR3 length: 16 residues. The V end was cut by 3 bases, the J end by 0 bases, with 15 bases between. CDR3 sequence reads: CSVESGEGFSYNEQFF. The DNA of the CDR3 is TGCAGCGTTGAGTCAGGGGAGGGATTCTCCTACAATGAGCAGTTCTTC.

The rearrangement links TRBV2 to TRBJ2-7; no firm D call. Trimming stripped 3 bases from V and 3 bases from J, with 15 bases between. The CDR3 is made up of 15 amino acids. Germline CDR1 SNHLY, CDR2 FYNNEI. The CDR3 sequence: CASSEFALLSYEQYF. The DNA of the CDR3 is TGTGCCAGCAGTGAGTTTGCACTCTTAAGCTACGAGCAGTACTTC.

CDR3 sequence (DNA): TGTGCCAGTTCCTACCAAAGGGGGCAAACTGAAGCTTTCTTT. This encodes CASSYQRGQTEAFF. The chain links TRBV6-1 to TRBJ1-1; 7 bases map to TRBD1. V trimming: 9 bases; J trimming: 5 bases; junction bases outside the gene matches: 12. The CDR3 has 14 residues. Germline V gene sequence: CDR1 MNHNS, CDR2 SASEGT.

The genes are TRBV6-6 and TRBJ2-7, with 7 bases fitting TRBD2. V dropped 2 bases and J dropped 4; count of bases not matched to a gene: 5. CDR1 is MNHNY and CDR2 is SVGAGI in the germline V gene (reference sequence). The CDR3 length is 14 residues. CDR3 bases: TGTGCCAGCAGTTACGCGCTAGCGGAATACGAGCAGTACTTC. It yields the protein CASSYALAEYEQYF.